Below are 3 T cell receptor beta chains sequenced from a single sample in a study of T cells expressing NK-cell markers. TCRdb re-called the 5' RACE reads and gives one entry per CDR3 protein, without DNA. This repertoire comprises about 450,000 distinct CDR3 sequences; its ten largest clones make up roughly 8%. The sequenced material came from blood T cells: a sorted CD56 or NKG2C T cell subset, CD4+ or CD8+ T cells, or bulk PBMC T cells (not recorded which). The source is a woman aged 18 to 75 in good health.

The CDR3 is CASSHGRVYQNNEQFF. J is TRBJ2-1 and V is TRBV3-1. CDR3 size: 16 residues. CDR1 and CDR2 from the germline V gene are LGHDT and YNNKEL (reference sequence).

The J gene is TRBJ1-2, the V gene TRBV3-1; the TRBD1 assignment by TCRdb is unverifiable without DNA. The germline CDR1 and CDR2 sequences are LGHDT and YNNKEL (reference sequence). The CDR3 has 15 residues. The CDR3 is CASSQAPRANYGYTF.

The J gene is TRBJ2-1, the V gene TRBV12-3 or TRBV12-4. The CDR3 is made up of 13 amino acids. Here the CDR3 reads CASTGSSYNEQFF.